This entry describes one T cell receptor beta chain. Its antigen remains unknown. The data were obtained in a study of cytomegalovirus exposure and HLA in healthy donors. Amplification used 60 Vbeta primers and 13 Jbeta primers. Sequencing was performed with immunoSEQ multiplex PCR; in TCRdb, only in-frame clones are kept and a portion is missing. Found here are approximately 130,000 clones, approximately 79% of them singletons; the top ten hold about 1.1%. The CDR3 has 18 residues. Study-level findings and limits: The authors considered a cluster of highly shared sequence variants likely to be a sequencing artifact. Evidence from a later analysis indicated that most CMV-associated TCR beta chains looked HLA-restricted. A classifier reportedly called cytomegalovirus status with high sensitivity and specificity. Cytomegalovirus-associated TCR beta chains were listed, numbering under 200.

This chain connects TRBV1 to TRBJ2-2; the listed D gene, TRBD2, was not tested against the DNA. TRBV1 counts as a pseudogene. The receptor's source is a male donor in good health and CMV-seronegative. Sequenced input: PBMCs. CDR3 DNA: TGCACCAGCAGCCAAGATTGGCTAGCGGGGGGGAACACCGGGGAGCTGTTTTTT. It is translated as CTSSQDWLAGGNTGELFF.